One TCR beta chain is described in this entry. The antigen is undetermined. The CDR3 is made up of 17 amino acids. The V and J ends lost 4 bases and 3 bases, in that order; junction bases with no gene match: 12. The germline V gene has CDR1 SGHNT and CDR2 YYREEE (reference sequence). The sample originates from a study of cytomegalovirus exposure and HLA in healthy donors. PCR used 60 Vbeta primers and 13 Jbeta primers. The method was immunoSEQ multiplex PCR; TCRdb's version includes in-frame clones alone and lacks a portion of them. The table lists roughly 160,000 clones, roughly nine tenths of them singletons. Findings and caveats of the study: Across HLA loci, a later analysis found differing TCR association rates, with DRB1 most and HLA-C fewest. Despite most TCR sequences being rare, some public TCRs occurred in many donors. The authors assumed roughly uniform sequencing depth across donors for presence/absence analyses.

The sequencing input was PBMCs. The TCR originated in a young woman in good health and CMV-seronegative. This sequence joins TRBV5-4 and TRBJ2-3, with 9 bases fitting TRBD1. The CDR3 region has the DNA TGTGCCAGCAGCAACGGGGGGACAGGGTATTTGACAGATACGCAGTATTTT. Its protein is CASSNGGTGYLTDTQYF.